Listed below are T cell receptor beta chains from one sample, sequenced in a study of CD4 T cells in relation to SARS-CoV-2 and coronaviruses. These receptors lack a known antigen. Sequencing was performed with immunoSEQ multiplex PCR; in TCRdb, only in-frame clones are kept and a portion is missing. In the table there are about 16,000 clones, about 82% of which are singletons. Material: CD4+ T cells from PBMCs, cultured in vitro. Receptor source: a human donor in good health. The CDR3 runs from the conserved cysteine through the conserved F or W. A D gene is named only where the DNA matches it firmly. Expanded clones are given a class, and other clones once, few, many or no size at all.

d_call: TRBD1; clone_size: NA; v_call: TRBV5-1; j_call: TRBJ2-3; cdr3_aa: CASSQNGQGGSDTQYF
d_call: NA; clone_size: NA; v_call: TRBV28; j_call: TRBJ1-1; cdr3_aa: CASSAPAGAAFF
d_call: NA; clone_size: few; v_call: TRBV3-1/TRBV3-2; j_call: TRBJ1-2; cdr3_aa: CASSQGYGYTF
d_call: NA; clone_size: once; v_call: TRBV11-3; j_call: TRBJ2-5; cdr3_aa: CASSLGQGETQYF
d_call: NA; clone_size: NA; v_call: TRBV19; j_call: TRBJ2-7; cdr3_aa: CASSDGGPYEQYF
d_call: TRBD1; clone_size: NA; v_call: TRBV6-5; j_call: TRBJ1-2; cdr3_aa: CASRAQGAGYGYTF
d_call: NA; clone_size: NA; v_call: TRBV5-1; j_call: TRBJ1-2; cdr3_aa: CASSLEEGSYGYTF
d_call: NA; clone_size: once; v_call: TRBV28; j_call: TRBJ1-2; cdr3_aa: CASNQLGRGDYGYTF
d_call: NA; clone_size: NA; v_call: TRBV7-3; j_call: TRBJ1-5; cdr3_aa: CASSRDGDQPQHF
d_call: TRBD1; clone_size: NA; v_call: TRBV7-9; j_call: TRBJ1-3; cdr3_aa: CASSQGQGARAGNTIYF